Following are 3 T cell receptor beta chains from one sample sequenced in a study of regulatory T cells in long-lasting Graves disease. Documented time point: newly diagnosed GD, antithyroid drugs for less than 3 months. Extracted PBMC RNA gave rise to the TCR library. Investigators prepared the TCR beta libraries by applying iRepertoire HTBI primers and Arm-PCR of CDR3 regions. TCRdb analysed the multiplex PCR reads with MiXCR anew, one entry per CDR3 protein. The table records about 200,000 distinct CDR3 sequences, around a fifth of them present only once. These same data were also listed under a study on T cells in Graves' hyperthyroidism and ophthalmopathy.

Sequenced here: peripheral blood mononuclear cells (PBMCs), sampled at new diagnosis, from a patient treated with antithyroid drugs. These receptors were obtained from a woman under 40 with Graves disease.

This clonotype was recorded a few times. The gene calls are TRBV20-1 and TRBJ2-7, with 12 nucleotides matching TRBD2. The junction had 5 bases not matched to a gene; V was cut back by 6 bases and J by 2 bases. CDR3 length equals 14 residues. CDR1 is DFQATT, CDR2 SNEGSKA, per germline (reference sequence). CDR3 DNA sequence: TGCAGTGCACTTACTAGCGGGAGGACCTACGAGCAGTACTTC. Protein: CSALTSGRTYEQYF.

The table lists this clonotype with many counts. V usage is TRBV6-1 and J usage is TRBJ2-1; TRBD2 matches at 12 bases. The trim removed 5 bases at V and 5 bases at J, leaving 1 base unmatched. The germline V gene encodes CDR1 MNHNS and CDR2 SASEGT. This CDR3 comprises 14 residues. CDR3: CASSRTSGNNEQFF. The DNA of the CDR3 is TGTGCCAGCAGTAGGACTAGCGGGAACAATGAGCAGTTCTTC.

In this sample, this clonotype turned up many times. The V and J genes are TRBV19 and TRBJ2-7, with a weak D call TRBD1 (5 bases). This CDR3 spans 12 amino acids. Between the trimmed V and J ends, which lost 2 bases and 5 bases, there was a span of 7 bases. Germline-derived CDR1 and CDR2 are LNHDA and SQIVND (reference sequence). This CDR3 is CASSITRDEQYF. The CDR3 coding sequence is TGTGCCAGTAGTATAACCAGGGACGAGCAGTACTTC.